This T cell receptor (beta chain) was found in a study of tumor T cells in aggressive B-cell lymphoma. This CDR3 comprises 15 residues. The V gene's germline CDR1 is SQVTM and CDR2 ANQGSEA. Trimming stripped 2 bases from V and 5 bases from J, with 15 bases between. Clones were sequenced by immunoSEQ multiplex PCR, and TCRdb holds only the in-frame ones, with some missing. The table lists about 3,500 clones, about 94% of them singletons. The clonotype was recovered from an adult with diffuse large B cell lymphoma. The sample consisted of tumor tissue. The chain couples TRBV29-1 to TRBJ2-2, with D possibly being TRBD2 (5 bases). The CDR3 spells CSVELLTGRTGELFF. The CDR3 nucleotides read TGCAGCGTTGAACTTTTAACGGGAAGGACCGGGGAGCTGTTTTTT.